These 14 T cell receptor beta chains were sequenced from one sample in a study of blood T cell repertoires in COVID-19. The method was immunoSEQ multiplex PCR; TCRdb's version includes in-frame clones alone and lacks a portion of them. The sample lists roughly 220,000 clones, more than 80% occurring once. Sequenced material: PBMCs or T cells enriched from blood (not recorded which). All receptors come from a woman aged 40 to 55 with acute COVID-19.

The gene calls are TRBV27 and TRBJ2-5; D may be TRBD2 (6 bases). Germline CDR1 reads MNHEY; CDR2 reads SMNVEV (reference sequence). The CDR3 sequence is 17 residues long. V was pared by 0 bases and J by 5 bases, with 19 bases between. DNA of the CDR3: TGTGCCAGCAGTTTATCTTCCGCGGGCTACCGGGGGGAGACCCAGTACTTC. It is translated as CASSLSSAGYRGETQYF.

This chain links TRBV19 with TRBJ1-1; 7 bases align to TRBD1. Losses at the gene ends were 8 bases for V and 5 bases for J; bases not matched to a gene: 14. This CDR3 is 15 amino acids long. Germline assignment: CDR1 LNHDA and CDR2 SQIVND (reference sequence). The CDR3 DNA reads TGTGCCAGTCAGAGTCTAGGTGACAGGGAAACTGAAGCTTTCTTT. Encoded protein: CASQSLGDRETEAFF. Filled out from reference TRBV19 and TRBJ1-1, the complete variable domain reads DGGITQSPKYLFRKEGQNVTLSCEQNLNHDAMYWYRQDPGQGLRLIYYSQIVNDFQKGDIAEGYSVSREKKESFPLTVTSAQKNPTAFYLCASQSLGDRETEAFFGQGTRLTVV.

The chain joins TRBV5-1 to TRBJ2-1, with 7 bases lining up with TRBD1. The CDR3 sequence is 15 residues long. CDR1 and CDR2 (germline): SGHRS, YFSETQ. The V gene end was trimmed by 0 bases and the J gene end by 2 bases; junction bases not matched to a gene: 2. CDR3 DNA sequence: TGCGCCAGCAGCTTGGGACAGGGCCCCTACAATGAGCAGTTCTTC. Translation: CASSLGQGPYNEQFF.

This chain links TRBV5-1 with TRBJ1-6, with unresolved D. Per germline, CDR1 SGHRS and CDR2 YFSETQ. This CDR3 contains 14 residues. The germline V and J ends were trimmed by 1 base and 9 bases, with 11 bases remaining between them. The CDR3 DNA follows: TGCGCCAGCAGCTTGTGGAGGGTGGGTTCACCCCTCCACTTT. This codes for CASSLWRVGSPLHF.

CDR3 nucleotide sequence: TGTGCCAGCAGCAAGACAGGGTTGACCGAAGCTTTCTTT. This translates into CASSKTGLTEAFF. This rearrangement joins TRBV7-3 to TRBJ1-1; 7 nucleotides match TRBD1. Looked up from germline, CDR1 is SGHTA and CDR2 is FQGTGA. The V and J ends lost 5 bases and 8 bases, in that order; junction bases with no gene match: 8. The CDR3 totals 13 residues.

This clone was picked up one time. The chain combines TRBV6-5 with TRBJ1-4; 8 bases line up with TRBD1. Germline V gene sequence: CDR1 MNHEY, CDR2 SVGAGI. Trimming at V came to 6 bases and at J to 8 bases, leaving 5 bases not matched to a gene. This CDR3 has 13 residues. Here the CDR3 reads CASRTGVGEKLFF. CDR3 coding DNA: TGTGCCAGCAGGACAGGGGTTGGGGAAAAACTGTTTTTT.

The chain carries TRBV14 and TRBJ1-2; perhaps TRBD1 as D (5 bases). CDR1 is SGHDN, CDR2 FVKESK, per germline. V was pared by 0 bases and J by 7 bases, with 18 bases between. This CDR3 is built from 16 residues. The CDR3 DNA follows: TGTGCCAGCAGCCAAGATTTGTACGGACAATCCAGTGGCTACACCTTC. It yields the protein CASSQDLYGQSSGYTF.

The chain recombines TRBV14 with TRBJ1-1; 11 nucleotides match TRBD1. V shed 2 bases, J shed 2 bases, and the junction held 7 bases outside the gene matches. The CDR3 loop spans 17 amino acids. In germline, CDR1 is SGHDN, CDR2 FVKESK. The CDR3 sequence is CASSQLRTGGRNTEAFF. The CDR3 DNA reads TGTGCCAGCAGCCAACTACGGACAGGGGGCCGTAACACTGAAGCTTTCTTT.

The chain is built from TRBV5-4 and TRBJ2-3; D ambiguous. This CDR3 is 13 amino acids long. The germline CDR1 and CDR2 sequences are SGHNT and YYREEE (reference sequence). The germline V and J ends were trimmed by 2 bases and 6 bases, with 10 bases remaining between them. The CDR3 protein is CASSFGDWDTQYF. In nucleotides, the CDR3 is TGTGCCAGCAGCTTCGGTGATTGGGATACGCAGTATTTT.

This chain links TRBV29-1 with TRBJ2-2, with a weak D call TRBD2 (6 bases). The V gene's germline CDR1 is SQVTM and CDR2 ANQGSEA. The CDR3 contains 15 residues. The germline V and J ends were trimmed by 4 bases and 0 bases, with 12 bases remaining between them. CDR3 DNA: TGCAGCGTTGGTCGGGGGACCGCGAACACCGGGGAGCTGTTTTTT. Translation gives CSVGRGTANTGELFF.

The chain is built from TRBV15 and TRBJ1-6; D is perhaps TRBD1 (6 bases). The CDR3 spans 17 residues. Germline-derived CDR1 and CDR2 are LNHNV and YYDKDF (reference sequence). V was pared by 1 base and J by 8 bases, with 18 bases between. The CDR3 is CATSRANYRDPDSPLHF. The DNA of the CDR3 is TGTGCCACCAGCAGAGCAAATTACAGGGACCCAGATTCACCCCTCCACTTT.

This clone was seen just once. This chain joins TRBV5-1 and TRBJ1-6, with 8 bases fitting TRBD1. Germline assignment: CDR1 SGHRS and CDR2 YFSETQ. Trimming took 0 bases from V and 7 from J; bases not matched to a gene: 3. The CDR3 has 15 amino acids. CDR3 loop: CASSLAGTGNSPLHF. Here the CDR3 DNA reads TGCGCCAGCAGCTTGGCCGGGACAGGCAATTCACCCCTCCACTTT. Drawing the rest from reference TRBV5-1 and TRBJ1-6, the complete variable domain is KAGVTQTPRYLIKTRGQQVTLSCSPISGHRSVSWYQQTPGQGLQFLFEYFSETQRNKGNFPGRFSGRQFSNSRSEMNVSTLELGDSALYLCASSLAGTGNSPLHFGNGTRLTVT.

This sequence joins TRBV5-1 and TRBJ2-2, with D hard to call. This CDR3 has 12 amino acids. Trimming left V 4 bases short and J 3 bases short, with 4 bases between. Germline lookup yields CDR1 SGHRS and CDR2 YFSETQ. The CDR3 loop reads CASSRDTGELFF. The CDR3 DNA reads as TGCGCCAGCAGCCGGGACACCGGGGAGCTGTTTTTT.

V gene TRBV5-1 combines with J gene TRBJ2-5; D is perhaps TRBD1 (5 bases). V was clipped by 0 bases and J by 2 bases, with 8 bases between them. The CDR3 runs to 14 residues. Germline values: CDR1 SGHRS, CDR2 YFSETQ. CDR3 residues: CASSLGQYQETQYF. Here the CDR3 DNA reads TGCGCCAGCAGCTTGGGACAGTATCAAGAGACCCAGTACTTC.